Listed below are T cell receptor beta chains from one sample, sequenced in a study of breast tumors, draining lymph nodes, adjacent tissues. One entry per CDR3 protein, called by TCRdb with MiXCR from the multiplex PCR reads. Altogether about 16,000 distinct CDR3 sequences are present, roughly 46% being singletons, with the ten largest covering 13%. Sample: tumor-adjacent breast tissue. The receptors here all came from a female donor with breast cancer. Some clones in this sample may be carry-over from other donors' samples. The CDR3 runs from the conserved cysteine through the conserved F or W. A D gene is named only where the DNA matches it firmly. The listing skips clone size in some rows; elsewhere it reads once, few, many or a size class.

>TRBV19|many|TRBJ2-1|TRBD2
CASSIEGGSRYNEQFF
TGTGCCAGTAGTATAGAAGGCGGGAGTCGTTACAATGAGCAGTTCTTC
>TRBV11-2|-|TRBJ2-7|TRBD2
CASSLLAGGYEQYF
TGTGCCAGCAGCTTACTAGCGGGAGGCTACGAGCAGTACTTC
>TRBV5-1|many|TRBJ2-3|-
CASSLDRWGDTQYF
TGCGCCAGCAGCTTGGATCGATGGGGGGATACGCAGTATTTT
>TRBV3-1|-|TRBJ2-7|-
CASSLQGTERYF
TGTGCCAGCAGCCTCCAAGGGACCGAGCGGTACTTC
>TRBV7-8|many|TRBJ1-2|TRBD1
CASSSRTGTGYGYPF
TGTGCCAGCAGCTCCCGGACCGGGACAGGATATGGCTACCCCTTC
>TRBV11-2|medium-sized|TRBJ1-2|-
CASSLVGSGRANYGYTF
TGTGCCAGCAGCTTAGTGGGGTCCGGCAGAGCTAACTATGGCTACACCTTC
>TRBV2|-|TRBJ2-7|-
CASTESPLGENNEQYF
TGTGCCAGCACTGAATCCCCCCTCGGGGAAAATAACGAGCAGTACTTC
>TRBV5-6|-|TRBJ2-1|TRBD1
CASSLGTGEYREQFF
TGTGCCAGCAGCTTGGGGACAGGGGAGTATAGGGAGCAGTTCTTC
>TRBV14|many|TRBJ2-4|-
CASSQAKYRGNIQYF
TGTGCCAGCAGCCAAGCAAAGTACCGGGGAAACATTCAGTACTTC
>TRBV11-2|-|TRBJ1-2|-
CASSFGYGYTF
TGTGCCAGCAGCTTCGGCTATGGCTACACCTTC
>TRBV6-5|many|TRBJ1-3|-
CASTPSLSGNTIYF
TGTGCCAGCACCCCAAGCCTCTCTGGAAACACCATATATTTT
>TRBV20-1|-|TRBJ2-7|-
CSARGRADSYEQYF
TGCAGTGCTAGGGGCAGGGCTGACTCCTACGAGCAGTACTTC